This T cell receptor (beta chain) was recorded in a study of blood T cell repertoires in COVID-19. As for the study in general: The United States, Italy and Spain supplied acute and convalescent COVID-19 samples.

Original methodology: Reference gene primer amplification yielded estimated nucleated cell counts. Only in-frame clones appear in the TCRdb table, and some are missing; sequencing was by immunoSEQ multiplex PCR. V and J calls plus clone size are reproduced from that table; the DNA served to infer D and trimming. The sample has roughly 100,000 clones; about 91% are singletons. Sequences were obtained from peripheral blood. The clonotype comes from a human donor in a cohort sampled during active COVID-19.

This CDR3 reads CSVDLIARSYNEQFF. CDR3 nucleotide sequence: TGCAGCGTTGACTTAATAGCTCGCTCCTACAATGAGCAGTTCTTC. The V call is TRBV29-1, the J call TRBJ2-1, with D hard to call. From germline, CDR1 is SQVTM and CDR2 ANQGSEA. This CDR3 is 15 amino acids long. V lost 3 bases and J lost 0, with 12 bases in between.